The 19 T cell receptor beta chains below were found in one sample sequenced in a study of T cells in localized non-small cell lung cancer. TCRdb's table, derived via immunoSEQ multiplex PCR, lists solely in-frame clones and lacks some. The profile shows some 10,000 clones, about 85% of them singletons. Sequencing was performed on peripheral blood, taken before any cancer treatment. These receptors came from a male donor aged 60 or older with stage III lung adenocarcinoma.

V gene TRBV28 combines with J gene TRBJ1-4; D might be TRBD1 (5 bases). V shed 5 bases and J shed 0 bases, with 13 bases lying between them. Per germline, CDR1 MDHEN and CDR2 SYDVKM. The CDR3 length is 16 residues. The CDR3 protein is CASSPVDSSTNEKLFF. CDR3 DNA: TGTGCCAGCAGTCCGGTAGACAGTTCAACTAATGAAAAACTGTTTTTT. Full variable domain (remainder filled in from reference TRBV28 and TRBJ1-4): DVKVTQSSRYLVKRTGEKVFLECVQDMDHENMFWYRQDPGLGLRLIYFSYDVKMKEKGDIPEGYSVSREKKERFSLILESASTNQTSMYLCASSPVDSSTNEKLFFGSGTQLSVL.

The rearrangement joins TRBV28 to TRBJ1-5; TRBD1 is a possible D gene (6 bases). V was clipped by 6 bases and J by 9 bases, with 18 bases between them. The CDR3 has 14 amino acids. Germline V gives CDR1 MDHEN, CDR2 SYDVKM. As DNA, the CDR3 is TGTGCCAGCAGGTTAGGGGGGGGAATGAGGCCCCAGCATTTT. Its protein is CASRLGGGMRPQHF. Together with reference TRBV28 and TRBJ1-5, the CDR3 gives the full variable domain: DVKVTQSSRYLVKRTGEKVFLECVQDMDHENMFWYRQDPGLGLRLIYFSYDVKMKEKGDIPEGYSVSREKKERFSLILESASTNQTSMYLCASRLGGGMRPQHFGDGTRLSIL.

This clone was seen a single time. The chain has TRBV5-1 and TRBJ1-1; unclear D gene. The CDR3 contains 11 residues. Germline V CDR1 and CDR2: SGHRS, YFSETQ. Trimming left V 5 bases short and J 9 bases short, with 11 bases between. This CDR3 reads CASRDGVKAFF. The CDR3 region has the DNA TGCGCCAGCAGAGACGGAGTGAAAGCTTTCTTT.

Only a few counts were recorded for this clone. The sample contains more than one DNA sequence encoding this CDR3. The chain employs TRBV19 and TRBJ1-1; 8 nucleotides agree with TRBD1. Germline CDR1 LNHDA, CDR2 SQIVND (reference sequence). The CDR3 length is 18 residues. The trim removed 7 bases at V and 3 bases at J, leaving 19 bases unmatched. The DNA of the CDR3 is TGTGCCAGTACCACCGCCTGGACAGGGCTCATCGCGGACACTGAAGCTTTCTTT. Translating it yields CASTTAWTGLIADTEAFF.

V is TRBV5-6 and J is TRBJ2-3; TRBD1 is a possible D gene (5 bases). CDR1 is SGHDT and CDR2 is YYEEEE in the germline V gene. The V end lost 2 bases, the J end lost 4 bases, and 11 bases lay between the germline ends. The CDR3 is 14 amino acids. The CDR3 loop is CASSFEGVADTQYF. The CDR3 region has the DNA TGTGCCAGCAGCTTCGAAGGGGTCGCAGATACGCAGTATTTT.

This chain connects TRBV5-6 to TRBJ1-3; perhaps TRBD1 as D (5 bases). Trimming took off 3 bases at V and 9 bases at J, with 16 bases between the two ends. The germline V gene encodes CDR1 SGHDT and CDR2 YYEEEE. This CDR3 has 14 residues. The CDR3 here is CASSYPGRGGTIYF. The CDR3 nucleotides read TGTGCCAGCAGCTACCCGGGACGGGGCGGCACCATATATTTT.

This chain links TRBV28 with TRBJ1-2, with a tentative D call TRBD1 (5 bases). Trimming shortened V by 4 bases and J by 7 bases, and 13 bases separated the two germline ends. The CDR3 loop spans 13 amino acids. Germline CDR1 and CDR2: MDHEN and SYDVKM. The CDR3: CASSSDWGSGYTF. The CDR3 DNA is TGTGCCAGCAGTTCAGACTGGGGGAGTGGCTACACCTTC.

This chain joins TRBV7-2 and TRBJ2-7; a possible D gene is TRBD2 (6 bases). Trimming removed 3 bases at V and 3 bases at J, with 9 bases between. Per germline, CDR1 SGHTA and CDR2 FQGNSA. This CDR3 has 13 amino acids. In nucleotides, the CDR3 is TGTGCCAGCAGCTTTCGGGAGAACTACGAGCAGTACTTC. Translation gives CASSFRENYEQYF.

The CDR3 DNA reads as TGTGCCAGCAGTGCGGACGGGACAGAAAATCAGCCCCAGCATTTT. It encodes CASSADGTENQPQHF. This chain connects TRBV2 to TRBJ1-5, with 7 bases fitting TRBD1. Germline-derived CDR1 and CDR2 are SNHLY and FYNNEI. CDR3 size: 15 residues. V trimming: 4 bases; J trimming: 4 bases; junction bases outside the gene matches: 7.

The chain couples TRBV21-1 to TRBJ2-1; the table gives TRBD2 as D, unverified against the DNA. TRBV21-1 is a recognized pseudogene. CDR3 length: 12 amino acids. The CDR3 spells CASSNRGCEQFF. For the CDR3, the DNA is TGTGCCAGCAGCAATCGGGGGTGTGAGCAGTTCTTC.

The chain recombines TRBV5-1 with TRBJ2-1, with D perhaps matching TRBD1 (6 bases). The germline gives CDR1 SGHRS, CDR2 YFSETQ. The CDR3 has 13 residues. With 0 bases removed from V and 9 bases from J, the gap between germline ends came to 10 bases. CDR3 amino acids: CASSLGTAGEQFF. The CDR3 DNA follows: TGCGCCAGCAGCTTGGGGACAGCCGGTGAGCAGTTCTTC.

The chain uses TRBV6-5 and TRBJ1-4, with a tentative D call TRBD1 (6 bases). Germline loops: CDR1 MNHEY, CDR2 SVGAGI. V lost 3 bases to trimming and J lost 5 bases, with 10 bases between them. There are 14 residues in the CDR3. The CDR3 spells CASSYGQHNEKLFF. Written as DNA, the CDR3 is TGTGCCAGCAGTTATGGACAGCACAATGAAAAACTGTTTTTT.

The J gene is TRBJ2-5, the V gene TRBV7-9; tentatively, D is TRBD1 (6 bases). Germline assignment: CDR1 SEHNR and CDR2 FQNEAQ (reference sequence). This CDR3 has 15 residues. V lost 5 bases and J lost 2, with 15 bases in between. The CDR3 nucleotides read TGTGCCAGCAGCCCCCCGGGGACATGGCAAGAGACCCAGTACTTC. Its translation is CASSPPGTWQETQYF.

This clone was observed a single time. The chain combines TRBV28 with TRBJ1-5; maybe TRBD1 (6 bases). The germline CDR1 and CDR2 sequences are MDHEN and SYDVKM. V was clipped by 7 bases and J by 5 bases, with 12 bases between them. The CDR3 is 13 amino acids. The CDR3 region is CASTGTTYQPQHF. Written as DNA, the CDR3 is TGTGCCAGCACCGGGACAACTTATCAGCCCCAGCATTTT. The variable domain in full, completed from reference TRBV28 and TRBJ1-5, reads DVKVTQSSRYLVKRTGEKVFLECVQDMDHENMFWYRQDPGLGLRLIYFSYDVKMKEKGDIPEGYSVSREKKERFSLILESASTNQTSMYLCASTGTTYQPQHFGDGTRLSIL.

The V call is TRBV28, the J call TRBJ1-5; D is perhaps TRBD1 (6 bases). The CDR3 spans 15 residues. Germline loops: CDR1 MDHEN, CDR2 SYDVKM. Trimming removed 8 bases at V and 3 bases at J, with 17 bases between. This CDR3 is CASGAGGRLNQPQHF. Written as DNA, the CDR3 is TGTGCCAGCGGGGCCGGGGGGCGACTCAATCAGCCCCAGCATTTT. The full variable domain, completed using reference TRBV28 and TRBJ1-5, is DVKVTQSSRYLVKRTGEKVFLECVQDMDHENMFWYRQDPGLGLRLIYFSYDVKMKEKGDIPEGYSVSREKKERFSLILESASTNQTSMYLCASGAGGRLNQPQHFGDGTRLSIL.

V and J are TRBV9 and TRBJ1-3; D is undetermined. This CDR3 has 16 amino acids. Trimming took 3 bases from V and 2 from J, leaving 15 bases between them. The germline CDR1 and CDR2 sequences are SGDLS and YYNGEE. CDR3 region: CASSGRAGEAGNTIYF. CDR3 coding DNA: TGTGCCAGCAGCGGCCGGGCAGGTGAAGCTGGAAACACCATATATTTT.

The chain recombines TRBV6-5 with TRBJ2-2, with D possibly matching TRBD2 (5 bases). CDR3 size: 12 residues. V was cut by 6 bases and J by 4 bases, with 6 bases left in between. Looked up from germline, CDR1 is MNHEY and CDR2 is SVGAGI. CDR3 DNA sequence: TGTGCCAGCAGAGAGGGCACCGGGGAGCTGTTTTTT. This gives the protein CASREGTGELFF.

The rearrangement joins TRBV5-1 to TRBJ2-1; D remains ambiguous. The CDR3 length is 14 residues. CDR1 SGHRS and CDR2 YFSETQ come from the germline V gene. V was trimmed by 0 bases and J by 7 bases, leaving 11 bases between them. CDR3 DNA: TGCGCCAGCAGCTTGGCCCTGCAAATTAATGAGCAGTTCTTC. It is translated as CASSLALQINEQFF.

The rearrangement joins TRBV4-3 to TRBJ2-7, with D possibly being TRBD2 (6 bases). The V gene lost 1 base and the J gene lost 0 bases, with 10 bases spanning the gap. The CDR3 consists of 15 residues. Germline V CDR1 and CDR2: LGHNA, YSLEER. CDR3 nucleotide sequence: TGCGCCAGCAGCCAAGGGGCGGGAAGCTCCTACGAGCAGTACTTC. This sequence encodes CASSQGAGSSYEQYF.